This T cell receptor beta chain appears in the sequencing data of a study of somatic mutations in cytotoxic T cells in rheumatoid arthritis. V lost 4 bases and J lost 4, with 11 bases in between. The CDR3 covers 13 residues. From germline, CDR1 is SGHTA and CDR2 FQGNSA. Produced via immunoSEQ multiplex PCR; TCRdb's table is partial and in-frame only. The top ten hold 15% to 19% of the sample, which has 6,800 or so clones, 75% seen once. The specimen sequenced was CD8+ T cells sorted from blood. The chain has TRBV7-2 and TRBJ2-7; possible D gene TRBD2, 5 bases. This receptor was taken from an adult with rheumatoid arthritis. CDR3: CASSSLDYYEQYF. CDR3 coding DNA: TGTGCCAGCAGCTCCCTAGACTATTACGAGCAGTACTTC.